This T cell receptor (beta chain) comes out of a study of blood T cell repertoires in COVID-19. The protocol was immunoSEQ multiplex PCR, while the TCRdb copy is restricted to in-frame clones and leaves out a portion. The sample lists around 130,000 clones; approximately 80% were seen once. Participants reported their clinical history, and cohort assignment relied on those reports. V shed 2 bases and J shed 5 bases, with 21 bases lying between them. The CDR3 runs 17 residues. Germline assignment: CDR1 SGHDN and CDR2 FVKESK. The receptor comes from a woman aged 18-35 years who had been exposed to COVID-19. The chain uses TRBV14 and TRBJ1-1; a possible D gene is TRBD1 (6 bases). The sample taken for sequencing was PBMCs or T cells enriched from blood (not recorded which). For the CDR3, the DNA is TGTGCCAGCAGCCAATGGGCCCGGGGGGGCCGCGGGACTGAAGCTTTCTTT. Translation gives CASSQWARGGRGTEAFF. Full variable domain (outside the CDR3, taken from reference TRBV14 and TRBJ1-1): EAGVTQFPSHSVIEKGQTVTLRCDPISGHDNLYWYRRVMGKEIKFLLHFVKESKQDESGMPNNRFLAERTGGTYSTLKVQPAELEDSGVYFCASSQWARGGRGTEAFFGQGTRLTVV.